This TCR beta chain derives from a study of blood T cell repertoires in COVID-19. Study information: PBMCs, B-cell-depleted T cells, or T cells provided the cDNA or gDNA that made up the material.

Authors' analysis steps: Reference gene primer amplification gave estimated nucleated cell counts. Method: immunoSEQ multiplex PCR; TCRdb's copy keeps in-frame clones and lacks some. For V, J and clone size, that table is used; D and trimming come from the DNA. This repertoire shows around 140,000 clones, around 89% found once; its top ten account for around 20%. The sequencing input was peripheral blood. This receptor was identified in a man aged 45-60 years with active or convalescent COVID-19.

This CDR3 reads CASSSRVSPLHF. For the CDR3, the DNA is TGTGCCAGCAGCTCCCGAGTCTCACCCCTCCACTTT. V usage is TRBV28 and J usage is TRBJ1-6; no definite D call. V was cut by 6 bases and J by 10 bases, with 10 bases left in between. The germline gives CDR1 MDHEN, CDR2 SYDVKM. The length of the CDR3 is 12 residues.